The 12 T cell receptor beta chains below were found in one sample sequenced in a study of T cell responses to AZD1222 COVID-19 vaccine. Libraries were prepared by immunoSEQ multiplex PCR; TCRdb keeps only in-frame clonotypes and omits some of them. The sample has 140,000 to 150,000 clones, 90% to 95% seen once; the top ten hold 1.5% to 2%. Sequencing used peripheral blood, obtained on day 0 of AZD1222 vaccination. The receptors derive from an adult in good health.

V is TRBV6-1 and J is TRBJ1-6; D remains unclear. V shed 3 bases and J shed 5 bases, with 14 bases lying between them. CDR1 and CDR2 from the germline V gene are MNHNS and SASEGT. The CDR3 has 16 amino acids. The CDR3 sequence: CASSDGPRTNNSPLHF. Here the CDR3 DNA reads TGTGCCAGCAGTGACGGGCCGAGAACTAATAATTCACCCCTCCACTTT.

The V and J genes are TRBV29-1 and TRBJ2-1; 7 bases match TRBD2. The V gene end was trimmed by 3 bases and the J gene end by 4 bases; junction bases not matched to a gene: 3. CDR1 is SQVTM, CDR2 ANQGSEA, per germline. The CDR3 has 13 residues. CDR3 loop: CSVEVGGYNEQFF. The CDR3 bases are TGCAGCGTTGAGGTGGGAGGGTACAATGAGCAGTTCTTC.

This CDR3 reads CASSLDRTSGRTDTQYF. The CDR3 coding sequence is TGTGCCAGCAGCTTAGATAGGACTAGCGGGAGAACAGATACGCAGTATTTT. This sequence joins TRBV11-3 and TRBJ2-3; 13 positions match TRBD2. Germline V gives CDR1 SGHNT, CDR2 YENEEA. V was clipped by 0 bases and J by 3 bases; unmatched bases: 3. There are 17 residues in the CDR3.

The genes are TRBV5-1 and TRBJ1-1; D unresolved. This CDR3 spans 13 amino acids. Germline V lookup: CDR1 SGHRS, CDR2 YFSETQ. The germline V and J ends were trimmed by 0 bases and 1 base, with 4 bases remaining between them. The CDR3 is CASSLDKNTEAFF. The CDR3 DNA reads as TGCGCCAGCAGCTTGGACAAGAACACTGAAGCTTTCTTT.

The CDR3 protein is CASSFQENTEAFF. Here the CDR3 DNA reads TGTGCCAGCAGTTTTCAGGAGAACACTGAAGCTTTCTTT. The chain joins TRBV12-3 or TRBV12-4 to TRBJ1-1, with D unresolved. V shed 3 bases and J shed 1 base, with 6 bases lying between them. This CDR3 has 13 amino acids.

The table lists this clone with a few counts. The rearrangement joins TRBV7-2 to TRBJ2-7; 10 bases are shared with TRBD2. This CDR3 comprises 15 residues. The J segment lost 9 bases and the V segment lost 3 bases, leaving 11 bases of the junction unmatched. In germline, CDR1 is SGHTA, CDR2 FQGNSA. In nucleotides, the CDR3 is TGTGCCAGCAGCTTGGGAGGACTAGCGGCTCGGGGGCAGTACTTC. The encoded protein is CASSLGGLAARGQYF.

The V gene is TRBV13, the J gene TRBJ2-1; 13 nucleotides line up with TRBD2. This CDR3 comprises 16 residues. With V trimmed by 3 bases and J by 7 bases, 6 bases remained unmatched. The germline gives CDR1 PRHDT, CDR2 FYEKMQ (reference sequence). The CDR3 bases are TGTGCCAGCAGCTTTAGACTAGCGGGGGGTAGAAATGAGCAGTTCTTC. Its protein product is CASSFRLAGGRNEQFF. Together with reference TRBV13 and TRBJ2-1, the CDR3 gives the full variable domain: AAGVIQSPRHLIKEKRETATLKCYPIPRHDTVYWYQQGPGQDPQFLISFYEKMQSDKGSIPDRFSAQQFSDYHSELNMSSLELGDSALYFCASSFRLAGGRNEQFFGPGTRLTVL.

For this clone: Different DNA sequences within this sample yield the same CDR3. V is TRBV2 and J is TRBJ1-1; no clear D. CDR3 length: 12 residues. The germline V gene has CDR1 SNHLY and CDR2 FYNNEI. Trimming left V 5 bases short and J 0 bases short, with 4 bases between. CDR3: CASSRMNTEAFF. Written as DNA, the CDR3 is TGTGCCAGCAGTAGAATGAACACTGAAGCTTTCTTT.

This clone has a single count. The J gene is TRBJ2-3, the V gene TRBV10-2; 9 nucleotides agree with TRBD2. The CDR3 runs 14 residues. The germline CDR1 and CDR2 sequences are WSHSY and SAAADI. With V trimmed by 10 bases and J by 4 bases, 9 bases remained unmatched. CDR3 residues: CATFGGGGADTQYF. The CDR3 DNA sequence: TGCGCCACCTTCGGGGGCGGGGGGGCAGATACGCAGTATTTT.

This chain joins TRBV5-4 and TRBJ2-3; no firm D call. The CDR3 extends over 17 amino acids. Trimming took 4 bases from V and 0 from J, leaving 18 bases between them. CDR1 is SGHNT, CDR2 YYREEE, per germline (reference sequence). The CDR3 reads CASSPSPAGTSTDTQYF. The CDR3, as DNA: TGTGCCAGCAGCCCATCACCCGCCGGCACTAGCACAGATACGCAGTATTTT.

V gene TRBV18 combines with J gene TRBJ2-3; the D call may be TRBD1 or TRBD2 (5 bases each). V lost 6 bases and J lost 2, with 15 bases in between. Germline V gives CDR1 KGHSH, CDR2 LQKENI. The CDR3 length is 15 residues. The CDR3 region is CASSPGTAFTDTQYF. CDR3 coding DNA: TGTGCCAGCTCGCCCGGGACGGCATTCACAGATACGCAGTATTTT.

The chain is built from TRBV21-1 and TRBJ1-2; TRBD1 was called by the table and not checked on the DNA. TRBV21-1 is described as a pseudogene. There are 23 residues in the CDR3. The CDR3 sequence is CASNTPVVVLNGEGTGPLSGYTF. Written as DNA, the CDR3 is TGTGCCAGCAACACCCCGGTAGTCGTCCTAAACGGAGAAGGGACAGGACCTCTGAGCGGCTACACCTTC.